One and the same sample provided the 21 T cell receptor beta chains below, sequenced in a study of vaccination effects on CD4 cells after COVID-19. Measured with immunoSEQ multiplex PCR; TCRdb has only the in-frame clones, and not every one. The sample records around 46,000 clones, about three quarters being singletons. Their cognate antigens are unknown. Before sequencing, viral peptide pools were used by the ViraFEST assay to expand antigen-specific CD4+ T cells. The culture ran for roughly ten days before CD4+ T cells were isolated. The individual was infected with SARS-CoV-2 between March and December 2020, as confirmed by PCR. The source was CD4+ T cells from PBMCs cultured with a peptide pool, collected before COVID-19 vaccination. Receptors originate from a human donor who had a prior SARS-CoV-2 infection.

The chain uses TRBV2 and TRBJ1-1; D call uncertain. Germline-derived CDR1 and CDR2 are SNHLY and FYNNEI. The length of the CDR3 is 13 residues. Trimming left V 6 bases short and J 5 bases short, with 13 bases between. CDR3 DNA sequence: TGTGCCAGCAGAGACCAAGAAGAAACTGAAGCTTTCTTT. This encodes CASRDQEETEAFF.

This clone was observed a single time. The chain uses TRBV18 and TRBJ1-1; no clear D. The CDR3 length is 13 residues. The germline V gene encodes CDR1 KGHSH and CDR2 LQKENI. Trimming pared 0 bases from V and 10 bases from J, leaving 12 bases between. The CDR3 protein is CASSPPNSGSAFF. DNA for the CDR3: TGTGCCAGCTCACCACCTAATTCGGGTTCAGCTTTCTTT. The variable domain in full, completed from reference TRBV18 and TRBJ1-1, reads NAGVMQNPRHLVRRRGQEARLRCSPMKGHSHVYWYRQLPEEGLKFMVYLQKENIIDESGMPKERFSAEFPKEGPSILRIQQVVRGDSAAYFCASSPPNSGSAFFGQGTRLTVV.

This sequence joins TRBV11-2 and TRBJ2-5, with D perhaps matching TRBD1 or TRBD2 (5 bases each). Trimming removed 1 base at V and 5 bases at J, with 11 bases between. This CDR3 is 14 amino acids long. Germline V CDR1 and CDR2: SGHAT, FQNNGV. The CDR3 DNA reads TGTGCCAGCAGCTTAGGGCAGGGACGGGAGACCCAGTACTTC. Encoded protein: CASSLGQGRETQYF.

This rearrangement joins TRBV25-1 to TRBJ1-6; no clear D gene. The V end was cut by 7 bases, the J end by 9 bases, with 10 bases between. The CDR3 runs 12 residues. Germline lookup yields CDR1 MGHDK and CDR2 SYGVNS. The CDR3 reads CASMRGSSPLHF. For the CDR3, the DNA is TGTGCCAGCATGAGAGGGAGTTCACCCCTCCACTTT.

The V and J genes are TRBV4-1 and TRBJ1-2, with a tentative D call TRBD1 (6 bases). The V gene lost 1 base and the J gene lost 8 bases, with 17 bases spanning the gap. This CDR3 region has 15 residues. In germline, CDR1 is MGHRA, CDR2 YSYEKL. This CDR3 is CASSQVVRGLEGYTF. The CDR3 DNA is TGCGCCAGCAGCCAAGTAGTGAGGGGGTTGGAGGGCTACACCTTC.

This chain connects TRBV29-1 to TRBJ2-2, with 7 bases fitting TRBD2. The CDR3 is made up of 15 amino acids. CDR1 and CDR2 (germline): SQVTM, ANQGSEA. V trimming: 4 bases; J trimming: 4 bases; junction bases outside the gene matches: 9. DNA for the CDR3: TGCAGCGTTGCTAGCGGCCTTTTAGGCACCGGGGAGCTGTTTTTT. Amino acid sequence: CSVASGLLGTGELFF.

The DNA of the CDR3 is TGTGCCAGCAGTTACTCGAACCAGCAAAGCACAGATACGCAGTATTTT. Its translation: CASSYSNQQSTDTQYF. The V gene is TRBV6-5, the J gene TRBJ2-3; the D is unclear. V was cut by 0 bases and J by 0 bases, with 10 bases left in between. Per the germline V gene, CDR1 is MNHEY and CDR2 is SVGAGI. The CDR3 has 16 amino acids.

The rearrangement links TRBV5-1 to TRBJ2-1; D possibly corresponds to TRBD2 (6 bases). This CDR3 region has 14 residues. V was pared by 0 bases and J by 10 bases, with 14 bases between. The germline V gene has CDR1 SGHRS and CDR2 YFSETQ. CDR3: CASSLDRLEGEQFF. The CDR3 coding sequence is TGCGCCAGCAGCTTGGACCGCCTGGAGGGAGAGCAGTTCTTC.

V and J are TRBV6-1 and TRBJ2-5, with D hard to call. This CDR3 is 14 amino acids long. Germline lookup yields CDR1 MNHNS and CDR2 SASEGT. V dropped 1 base and J dropped 2 bases, with 8 bases sitting between them. Here the CDR3 reads CASSEGGGQETQYF. CDR3 sequence (DNA): TGTGCCAGCAGTGAAGGTGGCGGACAAGAGACCCAGTACTTC.

As DNA, the CDR3 is TGTGCCAGCAGCTTATATGAAAAACTGTTTTTT. Translating it yields CASSLYEKLFF. The chain recombines TRBV7-2 with TRBJ1-4; D ambiguous. The CDR3 loop spans 11 amino acids. V was cut by 2 bases and J by 6 bases, with 1 base left in between. Germline V gives CDR1 SGHTA, CDR2 FQGNSA. Full variable domain (remainder filled in from reference TRBV7-2 and TRBJ1-4): GAGVSQSPSNKVTEKGKDVELRCDPISGHTALYWYRQSLGQGLEFLIYFQGNSAPDKSGLPSDRFSAERTGGSVSTLTIQRTQQEDSAVYLCASSLYEKLFFGSGTQLSVL.

V gene TRBV2 combines with J gene TRBJ2-7, with a tentative D call TRBD1 (5 bases). V lost 0 bases and J 8 bases, leaving 8 bases between the germline ends. The CDR3 loop spans 12 amino acids. CDR1 and CDR2 from the germline V gene are SNHLY and FYNNEI. The CDR3 region has the DNA TGTGCCAGCAGTGAAGCCAGGGTTAAGCAGTACTTC. Protein: CASSEARVKQYF.

This clone occurred a few times. The genes are TRBV5-6 and TRBJ1-1, with TRBD1 matching 7 bases. Germline V CDR1 and CDR2: SGHDT, YYEEEE. This CDR3 is 13 amino acids long. Trimming at V came to 4 bases and at J to 6 bases, leaving 6 bases not matched to a gene. Written as DNA, the CDR3 is TGTGCCAGCAGCCGAGACAGGGTCTCTGAAGCTTTCTTT. It encodes CASSRDRVSEAFF. The whole variable domain, remainder taken from reference TRBV5-6 and TRBJ1-1, is DAGVTQSPTHLIKTRGQQVTLRCSPKSGHDTVSWYQQALGQGPQFIFQYYEEEERQRGNFPDRFSGHQFPNYSSELNVNALLLGDSALYLCASSRDRVSEAFFGQGTRLTVV.

CDR3 loop: CASSPPTGEGLGGEQFF. In DNA form, the CDR3 reads TGTGCCAGCTCACCACCAACGGGAGAAGGATTAGGGGGTGAGCAGTTCTTC. The V and J genes are TRBV18 and TRBJ2-1; D tentatively reads TRBD1 or TRBD2 (6 bases each). Germline V gene data show CDR1 as KGHSH and CDR2 as LQKENI. The length of the CDR3 is 17 residues. V was pared by 0 bases and J by 9 bases, with 21 bases between.

The genes are TRBV18 and TRBJ1-2, with a weak D call TRBD1 (6 bases). The germline CDR1 and CDR2 sequences are KGHSH and LQKENI. The CDR3 has 16 residues. V lost 2 bases and J lost 0, with 13 bases in between. The CDR3 DNA reads TGTGCCAGCTCACCATTCGGGGGCTCAACTAACTATGGCTACACCTTC. It translates to CASSPFGGSTNYGYTF.

The V gene is TRBV15, the J gene TRBJ2-7; 10 bases map to TRBD1. The CDR3 has 15 residues. The ends lost 0 bases at V and 7 bases at J; junction bases unmatched: 6. Germline CDR1 reads LNHNV; CDR2 reads YYDKDF (reference sequence). CDR3 sequence (DNA): TGTGCCACCAGCAGAGAAGGGACAGGGGTGGGGGAGCAGTACTTC. Residues: CATSREGTGVGEQYF.

The CDR3 here is CASSLGPTTYNEQFF. DNA for the CDR3: TGTGCCAGCAGCTTAGGACCGACTACCTACAATGAGCAGTTCTTC. The chain has TRBV7-3 and TRBJ2-1; perhaps TRBD2 as D (5 bases). CDR1 and CDR2 from the germline V gene are SGHTA and FQGTGA. With 2 bases removed from V and 2 bases from J, the gap between germline ends came to 10 bases. The CDR3 covers 15 residues.

The chain has TRBV5-1 and TRBJ2-1; 11 bases are a match to TRBD2. Per the germline V gene, CDR1 is SGHRS and CDR2 is YFSETQ. The CDR3 spans 15 residues. V dropped 3 bases and J dropped 4; count of bases not matched to a gene: 3. As DNA, the CDR3 is TGCGCCAGCAGCTCAAGACTAGCGGGATACAATGAGCAGTTCTTC. This sequence encodes CASSSRLAGYNEQFF.

V usage is TRBV24-1 and J usage is TRBJ1-2; weak D call: TRBD1 (6 bases). V was clipped by 4 bases and J by 6 bases, with 20 bases between them. CDR3 size: 16 residues. Germline V gene sequence: CDR1 KGHDR, CDR2 SFDVKD. The CDR3 DNA is TGTGCCACCAGTGACTCAGCAAAAACAGGGTCCAATGGCTACACCTTC. Translation: CATSDSAKTGSNGYTF.

This clone came up a few times. The chain links TRBV7-9 to TRBJ2-1; 7 bases match TRBD1. The CDR3 runs to 17 residues. V trimming: 1 base; J trimming: 4 bases; junction bases outside the gene matches: 10. From germline, CDR1 is SEHNR and CDR2 FQNEAQ (reference sequence). The CDR3: CASSLGGRDSLYNEQFF. The CDR3 region has the DNA TGTGCCAGCAGCTTAGGAGGTAGGGACAGCCTTTACAATGAGCAGTTCTTC.

In DNA, the CDR3 is TGTGCCAGCAGCTTACAGTTCGCCTACGAGCAGTACTTC. Translation gives CASSLQFAYEQYF. The chain couples TRBV7-6 to TRBJ2-7; D ambiguous. The germline gives CDR1 SGHVS, CDR2 FNYEAQ. There are 13 residues in the CDR3. V shed 2 bases and J shed 2 bases, with 7 bases lying between them.

The rearrangement joins TRBV14 to TRBJ1-3, with 11 bases that match TRBD1. CDR3 length equals 17 residues. From germline, CDR1 is SGHDN and CDR2 FVKESK. Trimming cost V 3 bases and J 3 bases; bases outside gene matches: 7. The CDR3 coding sequence is TGTGCCAGCAGCCAGGCCGGGACAGGGGGAGTTGGAAACACCATATATTTT. It is translated as CASSQAGTGGVGNTIYF.